This TCR beta chain was sequenced during a study of glioma-infiltrating T cells. Study-level findings and limits: Above-expected tissue-blood divergence occurred in all gliomas, most in low-grade ones.

In germline, CDR1 is ENHRY, CDR2 SYGVKD. Trimming pared 6 bases from V and 0 bases from J, leaving 11 bases between. This CDR3 spans 14 amino acids. The iRepertoire nested amplicon-rescue multiplex PCR amplified TCR alpha and beta CDR3s from RNA. For one-step reverse transcription and amplification, 100-400 ng of tissue mRNA or PBMC total RNA was used. TCRdb independently ran MiXCR on the multiplex PCR reads; one entry per CDR3 protein. The top ten hold 15% of the sample, which has roughly 120,000 distinct CDR3 sequences, less than 30% seen once. This clonotype was seen many times. Its target is not known.

This clonotype originated in a human donor with low-grade glioma or glioblastoma, undergoing nonglioma brain surgery, or in good health (not recorded which). V is TRBV10-3 and J is TRBJ1-1; no clear D gene. The sample consisted of glioma tissue, nonneoplastic brain tissue, or PBMCs (not recorded which). As DNA, the CDR3 is TGTGCCATCAGCGACGCGTCCATGAACACTGAAGCTTTCTTT. Amino acid sequence: CAISDASMNTEAFF.